A single T cell receptor (beta chain) is shown here with its context. What it binds is not known. The Oncomine TCR Beta short-read assay sequenced DNA from cultured CD4+ T cells. TCRdb re-derived calls from the PCR reads in MiXCR, one entry per CDR3 protein. Of 9,900 or so distinct CDR3 sequences detected, over 25% appear once; the ten largest clones hold 15% to 19%. The germline gives CDR1 LNHDA, CDR2 SQIVND (reference sequence). The junction had 4 bases not matched to a gene; V was cut back by 4 bases and J by 2 bases. This CDR3 is 14 amino acids long. This specimen comes from a study of vaccination and CD4 T cells after COVID-19. The treatment: roughly nine-day PBMC culture with coronavirus spike peptide pools or control peptides (ViraFEST assay).

The genes are TRBV19 and TRBJ2-5; 7 bases are a match to TRBD1. This receptor was identified in a human donor who had recovered from COVID-19. The material was CD4+ T cells from blood, cultured in vitro, obtained after SARS-CoV-2 vaccination. The CDR3 coding sequence is TGTGCCAGTAGTAGGGGACAGCTGCAAGAGACCCAGTACTTC. Its protein is CASSRGQLQETQYF.